A selection of T cell receptor beta chains follows, all from one sample in a study of regulatory T cells in long-lasting Graves disease. One entry per CDR3 protein results from TCRdb running MiXCR on the multiplex PCR reads. This table has about 470,000 distinct CDR3 sequences, 20% appearing once. The sequencing used peripheral blood mononuclear cells (PBMCs), collected when the disease was refractory, from a patient treated with antithyroid drugs. The source is a female donor with Graves disease. Both conserved end residues are part of each CDR3. A D gene is named only where the DNA matches it firmly. Clone sizes are given selectively: once, few, many, or a class where the clone is expanded.

clone size	D gene	V gene	J gene	CDR3 length	CDR3 DNA	CDR3 protein
NA	NA	TRBV3-1	TRBJ2-7	17	TGTGCCAGCAGCCAAGAATGGGCAGGACCAAGCTCCTACGAGCAGTACTTC	CASSQEWAGPSSYEQYF
many	NA	TRBV18	TRBJ1-2	13	TGTGCCAGCTCACCGAAACAGGCAGGTGTTTACACCTTC	CASSPKQAGVYTF
NA	TRBD1	TRBV19	TRBJ2-4	14	TGTGCCAGTAACTACAGGGGGCGAGAAAACATTCAGTACTTC	CASNYRGRENIQYF
NA	NA	TRBV29-1	TRBJ1-3	11	TGCAGCGTTGGGCGAGGGAACACCATATATTTT	CSVGRGNTIYF
many	NA	TRBV7-2	TRBJ2-7	14	TGTGCCAGCAGCTTAGCGGGTACCTACTACGAGCAGTACTTC	CASSLAGTYYEQYF
NA	TRBD2	TRBV7-3	TRBJ2-2	14	TGTGCCAGCAGCCATAGCGGGAGATCCGGGGAGCTGTTTTTT	CASSHSGRSGELFF
few	TRBD2	TRBV7-8	TRBJ2-5	16	TGTGCCAGCAGCGGGGGGTGGCGGGAGGACCTGGGGACCCAGTACTTC	CASSGGWREDLGTQYF
few	NA	TRBV19	TRBJ1-5	14	TGTGCCAGTAGTGGCACCGCGGGCCCTCAGCCCCAGCATTTT	CASSGTAGPQPQHF
many	NA	TRBV6-1	TRBJ1-5	17	TGTGCCAGCAGGGCCAAAACAGGCGGAATTAGCAATCAGCCCCAGCATTTT	CASRAKTGGISNQPQHF
many	NA	TRBV11-2	TRBJ2-5	14	TGTGCCAGCAGCTGGGGGACCCTCCAAGAGACCCAGTACTTC	CASSWGTLQETQYF
few	TRBD2	TRBV29-1	TRBJ2-7	13	TGCAGCACCCAGGGCGGGAGTGCTCACGAGCAGTACTTC	CSTQGGSAHEQYF
NA	NA	TRBV20-1	TRBJ1-5	19	TGCAGTGCTAGGCCCGTACTCCGGGGACTTGGGTATAGCAATCAGCCCCAGCATTTT	CSARPVLRGLGYSNQPQHF
many	NA	TRBV6-9	TRBJ1-2	13	TGTGCCAGCAGTTACGTCGGGGATTATGGCTACACCTTC	CASSYVGDYGYTF
many	NA	TRBV7-2	TRBJ2-7	15	TGTGCCAGCAGCTTAGCCCCCAGGGTATTACACGAGCAGTACTTC	CASSLAPRVLHEQYF
NA	NA	TRBV7-6	TRBJ2-5	14	TGTGCCAGCAGCGCTCCGGGACGCAAAGAGACCCAGTACTTC	CASSAPGRKETQYF
NA	TRBD1	TRBV6-9	TRBJ2-1	17	TGTGCCAGCAGTTACCCGAAGGGGGACAGGGGGCGGAATGAGCAGTTCTTC	CASSYPKGDRGRNEQFF
many	NA	TRBV28	TRBJ1-2	14	TGTGCCAGCAGCCCCTCCGGAGGGTCCTATGGCTACACCTTC	CASSPSGGSYGYTF
NA	TRBD2	TRBV27	TRBJ2-1	15	TGTGCCAGCAGTTTCGAGCTAGCGGGATTGGATGAGCAGTTCTTC	CASSFELAGLDEQFF
NA	NA	TRBV6-1	TRBJ2-3	17	TGTGCCAGCAGTGGAGACGCAGGGGACAATGCCACAGATACGCAGTATTTT	CASSGDAGDNATDTQYF
NA	TRBD2	TRBV7-9	TRBJ2-7	16	TGTGCCAGCAGCCCAACGGGACTAGCGGATTCCTACGAGCAGTACTTC	CASSPTGLADSYEQYF
many	TRBD1	TRBV10-3	TRBJ2-2	15	TGTGCCATCAGTGGACAGGGGGCCGACACCGGGGAGCTGTTTTTT	CAISGQGADTGELFF
NA	TRBD1	TRBV11-2	TRBJ1-1	16	TGTGCCAGCAGCTCCCTCCGGACAGGGTTGTACACTGAAGCTTTCTTT	CASSSLRTGLYTEAFF
few	TRBD1	TRBV30	TRBJ1-2	16	TGTGCCTGGAGCGAACAGGGGGTCCCCCCGGGATATGGCTACACCTTC	CAWSEQGVPPGYGYTF
many	NA	TRBV28	TRBJ1-5	17	TGTGCCAGCAGTCCTAGAAGTCAGACATTAAGCAATCAGCCCCAGCATTTT	CASSPRSQTLSNQPQHF
few	NA	TRBV5-1	TRBJ1-6	14	TGCGCCAGCAGCTTCGAAGGAAGTGGATCACCCCTCCACTTT	CASSFEGSGSPLHF
NA	NA	TRBV20-1	TRBJ2-5	13	TGCAGTGCGGCGGATGCGGGTGGAGAGACCCAGTACTTC	CSAADAGGETQYF
NA	TRBD2	TRBV6-4	TRBJ2-3	15	TGTGCCAGCAGTTACTGGACTAGTGGCTCAGATACGCAGTATTTT	CASSYWTSGSDTQYF
many	NA	TRBV6-1	TRBJ1-1	15	TGTGCCAGCTCCTCCGGGACACTCCTTAACACTGAAGCTTTCTTT	CASSSGTLLNTEAFF
NA	TRBD1	TRBV19	TRBJ1-1	16	TGTGCCAGTAGTAGATTAACGACAGGGAGAAACACTGAAGCTTTCTTT	CASSRLTTGRNTEAFF